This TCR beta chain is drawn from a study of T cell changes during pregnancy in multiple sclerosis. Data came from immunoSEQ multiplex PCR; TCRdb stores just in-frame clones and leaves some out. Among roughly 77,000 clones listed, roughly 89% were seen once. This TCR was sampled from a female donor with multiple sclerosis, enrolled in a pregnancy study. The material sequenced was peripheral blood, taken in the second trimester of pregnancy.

The chain's CDR3 is CASSRHRTGYVVNTEAFF. For the CDR3, the DNA is TGTGCCAGCAGCCGCCACCGGACGGGGTATGTGGTGAACACTGAAGCTTTCTTT. This chain uses TRBV11-3 with TRBJ1-1; D remains unclear. V was shortened by 5 bases and J by 0 bases, with 22 bases between the two germline ends. This CDR3 region has 18 residues. Per the germline V gene, CDR1 is SGHNT and CDR2 is YENEEA.